A single sample gave rise to the 17 T cell receptor beta chains below, sequenced in a study of human CD8 memory T cell subsets. UMI-labeled 5' RACE was used to make TCR beta libraries. TCRdb reanalyzed the 5' RACE reads, giving one entry per CDR3 protein sequence and no DNA. The table counts fewer than 9,500 distinct CDR3 sequences; roughly 25% lies in the top ten. Classification as TPEX applied to CCR7+ PD-1+ TIGIT+ early memory CD8+ T cells bearing exhausted-like traits. The sample taken for sequencing was CD8+ T cells from PBMCs. The receptors here all came from a human donor in good health.

The chain is built from TRBV7-9 and TRBJ2-7; no DNA is available, so the TRBD1 call from TCRdb remains unchecked. Per germline, CDR1 SEHNR and CDR2 FQNEAQ (reference sequence). The CDR3 is made up of 14 amino acids. The CDR3 region is CASSRTGTAYEQYF.

The chain uses TRBV10-3 and TRBJ2-1; TCRdb indicates TRBD1, and absent DNA this call remains unverified. CDR1 and CDR2 (germline): ENHRY, SYGVKD. This CDR3 has 17 residues. CDR3 residues: CAIRGAGRTEPYNEQFF.

The chain is built from TRBV7-2 and TRBJ1-3; TCRdb calls TRBD1, which cannot be checked without DNA. Germline assignment: CDR1 SGHTA and CDR2 FQGNSA. The CDR3 has 16 amino acids. CDR3 residues: CASSLEPRGGGNTIYF.

The gene calls are TRBV3-1 and TRBJ2-5; the D gene TCRdb calls, TRBD2, cannot be checked with no DNA. The CDR3 spans 15 residues. The germline V gene has CDR1 LGHDT and CDR2 YNNKEL (reference sequence). CDR3 sequence: CASSQEIALNETQYF.

V is TRBV5-5 and J is TRBJ1-5. There are 16 residues in the CDR3. Per germline, CDR1 SGHKS and CDR2 YYEKEE (reference sequence). The CDR3: CASSLGAVLSNQPQHF.

By frequency, this clonotype is large. The rearrangement links TRBV7-2 to TRBJ2-1; TCRdb outputs TRBD1, but without DNA this stays unchecked. CDR1 and CDR2 from the germline V gene are SGHTA and FQGNSA. The CDR3 is 16 residues long. The CDR3 loop is CASSPGLGGQPAEQFF.

This rearrangement joins TRBV10-1 to TRBJ2-7; the D call from TCRdb, TRBD1, cannot be confirmed without DNA. The CDR3 covers 17 residues. Germline V CDR1 and CDR2: WNHNN, SYGVQD (reference sequence). This chain's CDR3 is CASSIRGRGGISYEQYF.

The CDR3 reads CASNAGELSYNEQFF. The rearrangement links TRBV9 to TRBJ2-1; TCRdb proposes TRBD2, but this gene call is untestable without DNA. CDR1 SGDLS and CDR2 YYNGEE come from the germline V gene. The CDR3 length is 15 residues.

The V and J genes are TRBV15 and TRBJ1-2; TCRdb calls TRBD1, which cannot be checked without DNA. CDR3 length: 14 residues. Looked up from germline, CDR1 is LNHNV and CDR2 is YYDKDF (reference sequence). Here the CDR3 reads CATSRDIQGYGYTF.

The chain has TRBV7-8 and TRBJ2-7. Germline CDR1 and CDR2: SGHVS and FQNEAQ. The CDR3 totals 13 residues. CDR3 sequence: CASSFRRTYEQYF.

The chain combines TRBV5-1 with TRBJ2-5; TCRdb lists TRBD1, though no DNA is available to test this call. The CDR3 covers 15 residues. Germline V gene data show CDR1 as SGHRS and CDR2 as YFSETQ. The CDR3 reads CASSLVPGPQETQYF.

This chain joins TRBV20-1 and TRBJ1-1; with no DNA, the TCRdb D assignment of TRBD1 cannot be verified. This CDR3 comprises 13 residues. From germline, CDR1 is DFQATT and CDR2 SNEGSKA (reference sequence). CDR3 loop: CSASRGMNTEAFF.

This sequence joins TRBV7-2 and TRBJ2-1; TCRdb returns TRBD2, unconfirmable since there is no DNA. Germline CDR1 and CDR2: SGHTA and FQGNSA. The CDR3 sequence is 16 residues long. This CDR3 reads CASSLAYGEPANEQFF.

The chain is built from TRBV29-1 and TRBJ1-2; absent DNA, TCRdb's TRBD1 call cannot be checked. Germline-derived CDR1 and CDR2 are SQVTM and ANQGSEA. The length of the CDR3 is 11 residues. The CDR3 reads CSGPTGDGYTF. Using reference TRBV29-1 and TRBJ1-2 for the parts outside the CDR3, the full variable domain is SAVISQKPSRDICQRGTSLTIQCQVDSQVTMMFWYRQQPGQSLTLIATANQGSEATYESGFVIDKFPISRPNLTFSTLTVSNMSPEDSSIYLCSGPTGDGYTFGSGTRLTVV.

This clonotype registers medium-sized by frequency. The chain uses TRBV3-1 and TRBJ1-1. The germline V gene encodes CDR1 LGHDT and CDR2 YNNKEL (reference sequence). The CDR3 is 14 residues long. CDR3 sequence reads: CASSQDGRVAEAFF.

The chain recombines TRBV15 with TRBJ2-4; TCRdb's D gene call, TRBD1, goes unchecked for lack of DNA. Germline CDR1 is LNHNV and CDR2 is YYDKDF (reference sequence). The CDR3 runs 13 residues. CDR3 sequence reads: CATSGGARDIQYF.

The genes are TRBV4-2 and TRBJ2-7; lacking DNA, the TRBD1 call made by TCRdb goes unchecked. Germline V CDR1 and CDR2: LGHNA, YNFKEQ. This CDR3 contains 15 residues. CDR3 loop: CASSQSWTGVHEQYF.